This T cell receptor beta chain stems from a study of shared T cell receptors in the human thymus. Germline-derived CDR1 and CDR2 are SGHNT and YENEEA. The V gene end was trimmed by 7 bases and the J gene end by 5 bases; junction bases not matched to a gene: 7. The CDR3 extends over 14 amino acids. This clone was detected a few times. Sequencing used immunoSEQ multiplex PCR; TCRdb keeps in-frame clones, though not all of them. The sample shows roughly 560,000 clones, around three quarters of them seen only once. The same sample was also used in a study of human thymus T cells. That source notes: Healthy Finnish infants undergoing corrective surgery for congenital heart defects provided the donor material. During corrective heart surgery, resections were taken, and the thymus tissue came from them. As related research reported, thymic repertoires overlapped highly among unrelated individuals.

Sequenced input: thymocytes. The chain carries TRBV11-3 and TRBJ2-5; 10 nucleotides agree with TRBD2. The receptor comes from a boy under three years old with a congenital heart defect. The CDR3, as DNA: TGTGCCAGCAAAGGGCTAGCGGGAGAGGAGACCCAGTACTTC. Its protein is CASKGLAGEETQYF.